These 8 T cell receptor beta chains were all obtained from the same sample, sequenced in a study of low-dose radiotherapy and immunotherapy resistance in tumors. Time point here: after trial treatment. Regarding treatment: LDRT plus nivolumab, ipilimumab, low-dose cyclophosphamide and aspirin (RACIN trial). With a constant-region primer and a V-primer adapter, TCRs were subjected to roughly 20 PCR cycles of amplification. MiXCR, applied by TCRdb to the reads, yields one record per CDR3 protein. The sample shows about 52,000 distinct CDR3 sequences, roughly 33% of them seen only once. The sample here was PBMCs, taken after low-dose radiotherapy plus immunotherapy. The receptors come from a male donor with rectosigmoid adenocarcinoma.

The chain has TRBV5-5 and TRBJ1-5, with D tentatively TRBD1 (5 bases). CDR3 size: 15 residues. Trimming removed 0 bases from V and 6 bases from J, with 13 bases in between. Germline values: CDR1 SGHKS, CDR2 YYEKEE (reference sequence). Here the CDR3 DNA reads TGTGCCAGCAGCTTGGCTCCGCAGGGTGCTCAGCCCCAGCATTTT. It is translated as CASSLAPQGAQPQHF.

The rearrangement joins TRBV9 to TRBJ2-3; 12 nucleotides agree with TRBD2. V trimming: 3 bases; J trimming: 3 bases; junction bases outside the gene matches: 5. Germline CDR1 SGDLS, CDR2 YYNGEE. This CDR3 has 16 residues. CDR3 sequence (DNA): TGTGCCAGCAGCGCAGGAGGACTAGCGGGGACAGATACGCAGTATTTT. Amino acid sequence: CASSAGGLAGTDTQYF.

Many counts were recorded for this clonotype. The rearrangement uses TRBV4-1 and TRBJ2-1; 11 positions match TRBD1. The V segment lost 4 bases and the J segment 7 bases; nucleotides outside the gene matches: 12. Germline V lookup: CDR1 MGHRA, CDR2 YSYEKL. This CDR3 comprises 17 residues. CDR3: CASSRTPGTGGNNEQFF. The CDR3 DNA is TGCGCCAGCAGCCGAACACCCGGGACAGGGGGTAATAATGAGCAGTTCTTC.

This clonotype was counted many times. V is TRBV28 and J is TRBJ2-7; 13 bases fit TRBD2. J was trimmed by 6 bases and V by 8 bases; bases with no gene match: 7. Germline V gene sequence: CDR1 MDHEN, CDR2 SYDVKM. The CDR3 covers 14 residues. The CDR3 loop reads CASDTSGGATEQYF. CDR3 DNA sequence: TGTGCCAGCGATACTAGCGGGGGGGCCACCGAGCAGTACTTC.

For this clonotype: This probably arose from a read error, given a far larger clone one base away. This chain joins TRBV28 and TRBJ2-1; D not resolved. The J call may not be correct, given that the DNA end is closer to TRBJ2-7. This CDR3 is 13 amino acids long. The germline gives CDR1 MDHEN, CDR2 SYDVKM. In DNA, the CDR3 is TGTGCCAGCAGCGACTGGGTGTCCTACGAGCAGTACTTC. Translated, it gives CASSDWVSYEQYF.

In its sample, this clonotype was seen a few times. It is unclear where the CDR3 begins or ends on the DNA, so no DNA is shown, and the CDR3 is as TCRdb lists it. The chain couples TRBV12-3 or TRBV12-4 to TRBJ2-2; the table gives TRBD1 as D, unverified against the DNA. The CDR3 is 16 residues long, ends included. The CDR3 sequence: CASSLWGAGAGELCFF.

The chain links TRBV7-6 to TRBJ2-5; 12 positions match TRBD2. The germline gives CDR1 SGHVS, CDR2 FNYEAQ. This CDR3 contains 16 residues. V shed 5 bases, J shed 6 bases, and the junction held 10 bases outside the gene matches. CDR3: CASSARLAGVMKTQYF. For the CDR3, the DNA is TGTGCCAGCAGCGCTAGACTAGCGGGAGTTATGAAGACCCAGTACTTC.

This clonotype was counted at least ten times. A much bigger clone sits one base away, suggesting this may be a read error. The chain joins TRBV29-1 to TRBJ1-1, with D possibly matching TRBD1 (5 bases). This CDR3 comprises 12 residues. V lost 4 bases to trimming and J lost 0 bases, with 6 bases between them. The V gene's germline CDR1 is SQVTM and CDR2 ANQGSEA. This CDR3 reads CSVGQMNTEAFF. Written as DNA, the CDR3 is TGCAGCGTTGGACAGATGAACACTGAAGCTTTCTTT.